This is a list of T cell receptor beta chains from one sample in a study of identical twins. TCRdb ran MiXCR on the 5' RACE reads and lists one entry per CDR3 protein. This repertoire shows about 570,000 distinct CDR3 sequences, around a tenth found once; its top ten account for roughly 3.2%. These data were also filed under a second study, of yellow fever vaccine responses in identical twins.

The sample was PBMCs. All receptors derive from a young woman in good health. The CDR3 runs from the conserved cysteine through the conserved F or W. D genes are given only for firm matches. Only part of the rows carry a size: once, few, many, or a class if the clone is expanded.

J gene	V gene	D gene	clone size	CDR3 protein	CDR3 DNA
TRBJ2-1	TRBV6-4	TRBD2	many	CASSTNAPLTVAGDKAIVDEQFF	TGTGCCAGCAGTACAAACGCCCCTCTTACGGTAGCGGGAGACAAGGCGATAGTGGATGAGCAGTTCTTC
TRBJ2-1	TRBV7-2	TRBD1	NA	CASSLRGQGRSYNEQFF	TGTGCCAGCAGCCTCAGGGGACAGGGCCGCTCCTACAATGAGCAGTTCTTC
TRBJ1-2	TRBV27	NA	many	CASSLLGIGQPNYGYTF	TGTGCCAGCAGTTTATTAGGTATTGGCCAACCTAACTATGGCTACACCTTC
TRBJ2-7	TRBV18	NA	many	CASSPSRAYEQYF	TGTGCCAGCTCACCATCCAGGGCCTACGAGCAGTACTTC
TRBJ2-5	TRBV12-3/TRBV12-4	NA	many	CASSFPGQETQYF	TGTGCCAGCAGTTTCCCAGGACAAGAGACCCAGTACTTC
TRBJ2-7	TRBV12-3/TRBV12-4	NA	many	CASSLIGYEQYF	TGTGCCAGCAGTTTAATAGGCTACGAGCAGTACTTC
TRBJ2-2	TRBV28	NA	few	CASSSHNRAGELFF	TGTGCCAGCAGTTCCCATAACAGGGCCGGGGAGCTGTTTTTT
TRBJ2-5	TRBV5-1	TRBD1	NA	CASSLVPPPNRGRETQYF	TGCGCCAGCAGCTTGGTTCCCCCGCCCAACAGGGGGCGGGAGACCCAGTACTTC
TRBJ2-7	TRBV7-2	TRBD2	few	CASTEAGFHYEQYF	TGTGCCAGCACTGAAGCGGGATTCCACTACGAGCAGTACTTC
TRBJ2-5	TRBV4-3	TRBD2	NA	CASSQGLSGSARETQYF	TGCGCCAGCAGCCAAGGCCTTAGCGGGAGTGCGCGAGAGACCCAGTACTTC
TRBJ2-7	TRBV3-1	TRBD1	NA	CASSRGTGGAYEQYF	TGTGCCAGCAGCCGGGGGACAGGGGGAGCCTACGAGCAGTACTTC
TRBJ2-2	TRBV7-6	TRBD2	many	CASSQKAGMGSGELFF	TGTGCCAGCAGCCAGAAAGCGGGGATGGGTTCCGGGGAGCTGTTTTTT
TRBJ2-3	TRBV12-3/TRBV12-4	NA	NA	CASSPNSGALRTEGQYF	TGTGCCAGCAGCCCAAACTCGGGGGCTCTCCGCACGGAAGGGCAGTATTTT
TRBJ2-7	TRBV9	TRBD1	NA	CASGAPGTGVGEQYF	TGTGCCAGCGGGGCTCCCGGGACAGGGGTTGGGGAGCAGTACTTC
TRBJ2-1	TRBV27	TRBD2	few	CASSSQGGRYNEQFF	TGTGCCAGCAGTTCTCAGGGCGGGAGGTACAATGAGCAGTTCTTC
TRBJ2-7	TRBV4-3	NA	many	CASSQGYTWGEQYF	TGCGCCAGCAGCCAAGGATATACGTGGGGCGAGCAGTACTTC
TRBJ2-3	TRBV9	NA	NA	CASSVGRLFTDTQYF	TGTGCCAGCAGCGTTGGTCGACTCTTCACAGATACGCAGTATTTT
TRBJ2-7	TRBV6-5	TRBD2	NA	CASSYSASGSNSYEQYF	TGTGCCAGCAGTTACTCTGCTAGCGGGAGTAATAGTTACGAGCAGTACTTC
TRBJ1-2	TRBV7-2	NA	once	CASSLLAGDYGYTF	TGTGCCAGCAGCTTACTGGCCGGGGACTATGGCTACACCTTC
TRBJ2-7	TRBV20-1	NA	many	CSAREWARYEQYF	TGCAGTGCTAGAGAGTGGGCAAGATACGAGCAGTACTTC
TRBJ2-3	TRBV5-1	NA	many	CASSSPAGTDTQYF	TGCGCCAGCAGCTCACCCGCGGGTACAGATACGCAGTATTTT
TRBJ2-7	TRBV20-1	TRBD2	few	CSARDGGGSYEQYF	TGCAGTGCTAGGGACGGGGGAGGGTCCTACGAGCAGTACTTC
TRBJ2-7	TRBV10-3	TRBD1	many	CAIRVSGQPYYEQYF	TGTGCCATCAGGGTTTCGGGACAGCCTTACTACGAGCAGTACTTC
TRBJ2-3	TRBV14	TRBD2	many	CASSFKGVSGILRDTQYF	TGTGCCAGCAGCTTTAAGGGCGTCAGCGGGATATTGAGGGATACGCAGTATTTT
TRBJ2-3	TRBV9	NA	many	CASSVADTQYF	TGTGCCAGCAGCGTAGCGGATACGCAGTATTTT
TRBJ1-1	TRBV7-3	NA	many	CASRISMNTEAFF	TGTGCCAGCCGCATTAGCATGAACACTGAAGCTTTCTTT
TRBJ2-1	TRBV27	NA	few	CASSLFLLSDEQFF	TGTGCCAGCAGTTTATTTCTCCTAAGCGATGAGCAGTTCTTC
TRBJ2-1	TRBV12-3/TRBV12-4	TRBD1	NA	CASRIAGTGGNEQFF	TGTGCCAGCAGAATAGCCGGGACAGGGGGCAATGAGCAGTTCTTC
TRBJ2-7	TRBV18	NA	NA	CASSPQGRDGGYEQYF	TGTGCCAGCTCACCACAAGGCCGGGACGGCGGATACGAGCAGTACTTC
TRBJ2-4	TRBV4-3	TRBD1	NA	CASSQVQGGANIQYF	TGCGCCAGCAGCCAAGTTCAAGGGGGCGCGAACATTCAGTACTTC
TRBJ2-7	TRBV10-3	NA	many	CAISEPGTDYEQYF	TGTGCCATCAGTGAGCCAGGGACGGACTACGAGCAGTACTTC
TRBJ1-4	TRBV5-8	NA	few	CASSWGGANEKLFF	TGTGCCAGCAGCTGGGGGGGTGCTAATGAAAAACTGTTTTTT
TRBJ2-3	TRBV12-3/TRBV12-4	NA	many	CASTASAGDTQYF	TGTGCCAGCACCGCTAGCGCTGGGGATACGCAGTATTTT
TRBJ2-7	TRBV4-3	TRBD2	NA	CASSQDRETSGKFSPYEQYF	TGCGCCAGCAGCCAAGATAGGGAGACTAGCGGGAAGTTTTCACCCTACGAGCAGTACTTC
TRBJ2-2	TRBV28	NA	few	CASLERNTGELFF	TGTGCCAGCCTCGAGCGGAACACCGGGGAGCTGTTTTTT
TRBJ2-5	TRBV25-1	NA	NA	CASSEYLGKETQYF	TGTGCCAGCAGTGAATATCTGGGGAAAGAGACCCAGTACTTC
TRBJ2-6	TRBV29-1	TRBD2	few	CSVAKTWGLAGISGANVLTF	TGCAGCGTTGCCAAAACATGGGGACTAGCGGGAATCTCTGGGGCCAACGTCCTGACTTTC
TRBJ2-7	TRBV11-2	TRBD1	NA	CASSSVDRGVSYEQYF	TGTGCCAGCAGCTCCGTGGACAGGGGAGTCAGCTACGAGCAGTACTTC
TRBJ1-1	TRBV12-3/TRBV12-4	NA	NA	CASSMTVSSTEAFF	TGTGCCAGCAGCATGACAGTTAGTAGCACTGAAGCTTTCTTT
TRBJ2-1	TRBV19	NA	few	CASSMMLFLNNEQFF	TGTGCCAGTAGTATGATGCTGTTTTTAAACAATGAGCAGTTCTTC
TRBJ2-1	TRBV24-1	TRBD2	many	CATRPTGLQRSEQFF	TGTGCCACCAGACCTACGGGACTACAACGTAGTGAGCAGTTCTTC